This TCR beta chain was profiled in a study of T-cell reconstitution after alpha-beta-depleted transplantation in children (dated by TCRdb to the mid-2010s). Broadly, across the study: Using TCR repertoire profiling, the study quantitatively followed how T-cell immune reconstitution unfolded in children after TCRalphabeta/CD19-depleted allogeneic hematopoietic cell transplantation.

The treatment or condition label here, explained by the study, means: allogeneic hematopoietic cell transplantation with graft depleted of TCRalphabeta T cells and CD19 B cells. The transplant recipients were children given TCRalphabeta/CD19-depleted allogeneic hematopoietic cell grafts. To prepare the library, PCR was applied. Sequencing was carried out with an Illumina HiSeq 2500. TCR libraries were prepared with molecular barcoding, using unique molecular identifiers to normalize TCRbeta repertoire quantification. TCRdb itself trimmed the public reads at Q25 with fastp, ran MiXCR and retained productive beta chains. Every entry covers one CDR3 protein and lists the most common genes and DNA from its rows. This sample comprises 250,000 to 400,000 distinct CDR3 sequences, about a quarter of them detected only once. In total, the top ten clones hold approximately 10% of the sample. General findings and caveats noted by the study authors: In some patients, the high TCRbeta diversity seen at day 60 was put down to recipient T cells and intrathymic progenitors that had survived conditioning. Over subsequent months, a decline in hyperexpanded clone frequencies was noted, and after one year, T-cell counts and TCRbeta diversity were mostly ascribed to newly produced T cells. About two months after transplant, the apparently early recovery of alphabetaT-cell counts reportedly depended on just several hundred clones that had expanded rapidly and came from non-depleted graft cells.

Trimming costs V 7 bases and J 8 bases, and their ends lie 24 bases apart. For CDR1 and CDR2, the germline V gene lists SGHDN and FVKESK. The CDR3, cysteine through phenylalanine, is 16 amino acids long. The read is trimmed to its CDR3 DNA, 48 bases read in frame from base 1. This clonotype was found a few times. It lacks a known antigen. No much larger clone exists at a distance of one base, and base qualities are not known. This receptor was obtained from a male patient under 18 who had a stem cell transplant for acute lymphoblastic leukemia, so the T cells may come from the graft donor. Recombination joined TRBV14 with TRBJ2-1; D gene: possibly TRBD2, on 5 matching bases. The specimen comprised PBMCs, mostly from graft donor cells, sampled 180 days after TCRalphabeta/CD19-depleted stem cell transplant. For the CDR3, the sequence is CASTPRVGPPRDEQFF. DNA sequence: TGTGCCAGCACCCCAAGAGTTGGGCCTCCGAGGGATGAGCAGTTCTTC.